The sequence of this T cell receptor beta chain was determined in a study of blood T cell repertoires in COVID-19. Study at large: The United States, Italy and Spain were the sources of the acute and convalescent COVID-19 samples. PBMCs, B-cell-depleted T cells, or T cells were the source of the cDNA or gDNA that made up the material.

Germline trimming cut 5 bases from V and 2 bases from J; bases unmatched to any gene: 7. Per the germline V gene, CDR1 is SGHTA and CDR2 is FQGNSA. CDR3 length: 17 residues. In the original analysis: Amplifying reference gene primers gave estimates of nucleated cell counts. TCRdb's copy holds only in-frame clones and misses some; the assay was immunoSEQ multiplex PCR. The DNA gave D and trimming, while V, J and clone size come from that table. The table has some 42,000 clones, 70% to 90% seen once. This sequence was found in a human donor in a cohort sampled during active COVID-19. The sequencing sample was made of peripheral blood. The chain links TRBV7-2 to TRBJ2-4, with 12 bases aligning to TRBD2. Here the CDR3 reads CASSALTSGGTKNIQYF. The CDR3 bases are TGTGCCAGCAGCGCTCTGACTAGCGGGGGAACCAAAAACATTCAGTACTTC.